A single sample is the source of the 14 T cell receptor beta chains below, sequenced in a study of technical replicates of blood from several donors (dated by TCRdb to 2017 to 2019). The library was generated by the immunoSEQ multiplex PCR assay. TCRdb provides this immuneACCESS table in a form limited to in-frame rearrangements. Some clones are lacking; in checked studies, under half of them reflect an unresolved V gene, and why the rest are absent is not known. This sample comprises tens of thousands of clones, around 96% of them detected only once. The ten biggest clones cover around 0.38% of the sample. Sequenced: T cells isolated from PBMCs. These receptor sequences come from a human donor in good health.

V is TRBV4-3 and J is TRBJ2-7; 7 nucleotides agree with TRBD1. The CDR3 is 15 amino acids. CDR1 and CDR2 from the germline V gene are LGHNA and YSLEER. V gave up 1 base and J gave up 3 bases; unmatched junction bases: 6. The CDR3 sequence: CASSQAGTEIYEQYF. The CDR3 DNA reads TGCGCCAGCAGCCAAGCCGGGACAGAGATCTACGAGCAGTACTTC.

The CDR3 spells CASGLGIAGSSYNEQFF. The CDR3 nucleotides are TGTGCTAGTGGTTTGGGTATAGCGGGTAGCTCCTACAATGAGCAGTTCTTC. The rearrangement links TRBV12-5 to TRBJ2-1; TRBD2 aligns across 7 bases. Germline CDR1 reads LGHNT; CDR2 reads FRNRAP. This CDR3 contains 17 residues. After removal of 1 base from V and 0 bases from J, the junction contained 6 bases not matched to a gene.

V usage is TRBV6-5 and J usage is TRBJ2-2; 9 nucleotides align to TRBD2. The CDR3 sequence is 15 residues long. The V gene end was trimmed by 6 bases and the J gene end by 0 bases; junction bases not matched to a gene: 2. In germline, CDR1 is MNHEY, CDR2 SVGAGI. The CDR3 DNA reads TGTGCCAGCAGGTTAGCGGGAGCGAACACCGGGGAGCTGTTTTTT. Protein product: CASRLAGANTGELFF.

The chain has TRBV27 and TRBJ2-1; 8 bases map to TRBD1. V lost 1 base and J lost 7; bases outside the gene matches: 9. The germline gives CDR1 MNHEY, CDR2 SMNVEV (reference sequence). The CDR3 consists of 16 residues. The CDR3 nucleotides read TGTGCCAGCAGTTTATACTCGACAGGGGAACTGAATGAGCAGTTCTTC. Protein: CASSLYSTGELNEQFF.

V gene TRBV4-1 combines with J gene TRBJ2-7, with D possibly TRBD2 on 5 matching bases. This CDR3 region has 14 residues. Trimming left V 4 bases short and J 2 bases short, with 12 bases between. Germline V gives CDR1 MGHRA, CDR2 YSYEKL. CDR3 sequence reads: CASSLGLDPYEQYF. CDR3 bases: TGCGCCAGCAGCCTAGGACTCGACCCCTACGAGCAGTACTTC.

This chain uses TRBV9 with TRBJ2-2, with D perhaps matching TRBD2 (6 bases). V lost 1 base, J lost 4 bases, and 17 bases lay in between. CDR3 length equals 17 residues. The germline V gene encodes CDR1 SGDLS and CDR2 YYNGEE. The CDR3 spells CASSVSFRLGGTGELFF. Written as DNA, the CDR3 is TGTGCCAGCAGCGTATCCTTTCGACTAGGAGGCACCGGGGAGCTGTTTTTT. Drawing the rest from reference TRBV9 and TRBJ2-2, the complete variable domain is DSGVTQTPKHLITATGQRVTLRCSPRSGDLSVYWYQQSLDQGLQFLIQYYNGEERAKGNILERFSAQQFPDLHSELNLSSLELGDSALYFCASSVSFRLGGTGELFFGEGSRLTVL.

With regard to this clone: This likely comes from a read error, as the CDR3 has no conserved phenylalanine or tryptophan at its end. No DNA is shown, since the ends of the CDR3 on it are uncertain; the CDR3 is the one TCRdb lists. This chain links TRBV2 with TRBJ1-1. The CDR3 contains 9 residues when both ends are counted. From germline, CDR1 is SNHLY and CDR2 FYNNEI. CDR3 sequence: CASSKSLPQ.

The V gene is TRBV6-6, the J gene TRBJ1-3; maybe TRBD1 (5 bases). The CDR3 is made up of 12 amino acids. Germline V CDR1 and CDR2: MNHNY, SVGAGI (reference sequence). V lost 2 bases, J lost 11 bases, and 10 bases lay in between. The DNA for the CDR3 is TGTGCCAGCAGTTACGCGGAACAGGCCATATATTTT. It encodes CASSYAEQAIYF.

The gene calls are TRBV7-2 and TRBJ2-5; a weak D match, TRBD2 (6 bases). Germline assignment: CDR1 SGHTA and CDR2 FQGNSA. V was clipped by 3 bases and J by 5 bases, with 7 bases between them. This CDR3 comprises 12 residues. The CDR3, as DNA: TGTGCCAGCAGCTTTACTAGCGAGACCCAGTACTTC. It translates to CASSFTSETQYF.

The V and J genes are TRBV6-5 and TRBJ2-7; 7 bases match TRBD2. The CDR3 consists of 13 residues. V shed 6 bases, J shed 0 bases, and the junction held 2 bases outside the gene matches. The germline gives CDR1 MNHEY, CDR2 SVGAGI. The CDR3, as DNA: TGTGCCAGCAGCCGCGGGAGCTCCTACGAGCAGTACTTC. It yields the protein CASSRGSSYEQYF.

CDR3 in amino acids: CASSVDGTSNYNEQFF. The CDR3 DNA reads TGTGCCAGCAGCGTAGATGGGACTAGCAACTACAATGAGCAGTTCTTC. J is TRBJ2-1 and V is TRBV9; 9 bases are shared with TRBD2. V was pared by 0 bases and J by 3 bases, with 4 bases of the junction left unmatched. The CDR3 runs to 16 residues. Germline CDR1 and CDR2: SGDLS and YYNGEE.

This clone was detected once. V and J are TRBV10-3 and TRBJ2-7, with TRBD1 matching 9 bases. The germline V gene has CDR1 ENHRY and CDR2 SYGVKD. This CDR3 has 16 residues. V lost 0 bases and J lost 1; bases outside the gene matches: 4. Here the CDR3 DNA reads TGTGCCATCAGTGAGTCAGGGACAGGGACATCCTACGAGCAGTACTTC. Protein product: CAISESGTGTSYEQYF.

CDR3 amino acids: CASSLIRVDEQFF. The CDR3 DNA is TGTGCCAGCAGCTTAATCAGGGTCGATGAGCAGTTCTTC. The gene calls are TRBV7-9 and TRBJ2-1; weak D call: TRBD1 (5 bases). V gave up 2 bases and J gave up 8 bases, with 10 bases separating them. CDR3 length: 13 amino acids. Germline CDR1 and CDR2: SEHNR and FQNEAQ (reference sequence).

J is TRBJ2-2 and V is TRBV29-1; 8 bases are a match to TRBD1. The CDR3 spans 14 residues. CDR1 SQVTM and CDR2 ANQGSEA come from the germline V gene. The J segment lost 1 base and the V segment lost 4 bases, leaving 2 bases of the junction unmatched. The CDR3 DNA sequence: TGCAGCGTTGGGACAGGGTGGAACACCGGGGAGCTGTTTTTT. It encodes CSVGTGWNTGELFF.